This T cell receptor beta chain was identified during a study of blood T cell repertoires in COVID-19. The CDR3 has 15 residues. Trimming took off 3 bases at V and 2 bases at J, with 14 bases between the two ends. Germline V gene data show CDR1 as MDHEN and CDR2 as SYDVKM. Some clones are missing from TCRdb's copy, which holds only in-frame ones; the method was immunoSEQ multiplex PCR. The data hold about 33,000 clones, with more than 80% observed a single time. V and J are TRBV28 and TRBJ2-7; weak D call: TRBD2 (6 bases). The sequenced sample was peripheral blood. The sequence was collected from a human donor in a cohort sampled during active COVID-19. CDR3 sequence (DNA): TGTGCCAGCAGTTTTGAATCGGCGGGGACCTACGAGCAGTACTTC. Translating it yields CASSFESAGTYEQYF.